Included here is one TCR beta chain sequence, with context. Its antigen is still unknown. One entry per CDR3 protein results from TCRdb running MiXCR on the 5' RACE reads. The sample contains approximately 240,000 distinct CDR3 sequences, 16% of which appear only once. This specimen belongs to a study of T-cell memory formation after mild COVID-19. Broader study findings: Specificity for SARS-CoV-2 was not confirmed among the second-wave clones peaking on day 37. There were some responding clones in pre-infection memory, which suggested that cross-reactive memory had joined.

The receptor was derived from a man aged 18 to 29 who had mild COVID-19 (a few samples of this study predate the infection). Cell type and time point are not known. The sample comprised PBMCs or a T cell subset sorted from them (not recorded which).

The CDR3 bases are TGCGCCAGCAGCCTGACCGGGGCGAACTATGGCTACACCTTC. It codes for CASSLTGANYGYTF. The gene calls are TRBV5-1 and TRBJ1-2; possibly TRBD1 for D (5 bases). V was trimmed by 4 bases and J by 2 bases, leaving 12 bases between them. Per germline, CDR1 SGHRS and CDR2 YFSETQ. The CDR3 runs to 14 residues.